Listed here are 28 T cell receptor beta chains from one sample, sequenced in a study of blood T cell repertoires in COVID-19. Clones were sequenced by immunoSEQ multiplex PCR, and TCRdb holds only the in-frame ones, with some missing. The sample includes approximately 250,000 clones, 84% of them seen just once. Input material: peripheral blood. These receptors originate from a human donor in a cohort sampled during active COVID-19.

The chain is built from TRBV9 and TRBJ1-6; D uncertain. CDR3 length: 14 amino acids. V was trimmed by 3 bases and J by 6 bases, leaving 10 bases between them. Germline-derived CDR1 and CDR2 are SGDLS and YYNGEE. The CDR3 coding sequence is TGTGCCAGCAGCGGAGAGGTCTCTAATTCACCCCTCCACTTT. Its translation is CASSGEVSNSPLHF. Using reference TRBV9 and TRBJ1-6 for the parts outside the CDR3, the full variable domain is DSGVTQTPKHLITATGQRVTLRCSPRSGDLSVYWYQQSLDQGLQFLIQYYNGEERAKGNILERFSAQQFPDLHSELNLSSLELGDSALYFCASSGEVSNSPLHFGNGTRLTVT.

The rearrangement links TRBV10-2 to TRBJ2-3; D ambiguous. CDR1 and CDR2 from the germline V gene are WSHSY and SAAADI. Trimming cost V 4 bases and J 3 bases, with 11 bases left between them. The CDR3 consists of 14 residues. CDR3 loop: CASSANRRTDTQYF. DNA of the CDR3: TGCGCCAGCAGTGCCAACAGAAGAACAGATACGCAGTATTTT.

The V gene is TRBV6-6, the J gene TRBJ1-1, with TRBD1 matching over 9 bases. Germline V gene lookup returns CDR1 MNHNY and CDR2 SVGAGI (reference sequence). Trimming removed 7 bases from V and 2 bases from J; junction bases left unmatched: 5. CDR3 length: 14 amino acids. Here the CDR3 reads CASTLTGGNTEAFF. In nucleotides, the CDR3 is TGTGCCAGCACCCTAACAGGGGGCAACACTGAAGCTTTCTTT.

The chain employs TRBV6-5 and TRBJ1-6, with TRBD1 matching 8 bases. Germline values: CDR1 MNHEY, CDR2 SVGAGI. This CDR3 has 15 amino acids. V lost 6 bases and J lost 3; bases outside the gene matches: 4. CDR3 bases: TGTGCCAGCAGGGAGGACAGGGTCTATAATTCACCCCTCCACTTT. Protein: CASREDRVYNSPLHF.

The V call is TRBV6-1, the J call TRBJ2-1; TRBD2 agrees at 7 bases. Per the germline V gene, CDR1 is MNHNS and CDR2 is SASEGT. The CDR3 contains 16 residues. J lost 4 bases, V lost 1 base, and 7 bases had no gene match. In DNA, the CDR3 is TGTGCCAGCAGTGAAGAAGCAGCGGGACCTTACAATGAGCAGTTCTTC. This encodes CASSEEAAGPYNEQFF.

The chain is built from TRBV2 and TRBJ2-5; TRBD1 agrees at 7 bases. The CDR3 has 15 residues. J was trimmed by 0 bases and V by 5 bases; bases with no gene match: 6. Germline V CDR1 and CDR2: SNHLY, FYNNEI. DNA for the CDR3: TGTGCCAGCAGTTGGGACAGAAAGTACCAAGAGACCCAGTACTTC. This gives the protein CASSWDRKYQETQYF.

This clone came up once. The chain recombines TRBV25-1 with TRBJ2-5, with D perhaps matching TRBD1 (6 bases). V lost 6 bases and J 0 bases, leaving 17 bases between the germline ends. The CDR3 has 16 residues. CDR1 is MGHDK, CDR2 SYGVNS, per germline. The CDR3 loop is CASSHGRGAYQETQYF. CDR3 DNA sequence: TGTGCCAGCAGCCACGGCAGGGGCGCGTACCAAGAGACCCAGTACTTC.

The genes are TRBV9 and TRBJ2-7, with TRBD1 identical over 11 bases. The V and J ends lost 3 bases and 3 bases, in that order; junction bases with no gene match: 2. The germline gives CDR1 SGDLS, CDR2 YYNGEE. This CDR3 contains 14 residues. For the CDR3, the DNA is TGTGCCAGCAGCGACGGGACAGGGGGCTACGAGCAGTACTTC. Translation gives CASSDGTGGYEQYF.

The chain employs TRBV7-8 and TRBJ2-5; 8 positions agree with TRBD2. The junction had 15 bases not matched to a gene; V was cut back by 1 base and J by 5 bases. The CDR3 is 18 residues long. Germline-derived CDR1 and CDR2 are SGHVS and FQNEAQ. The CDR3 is CASSLELAGGPHWETQYF. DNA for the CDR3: TGTGCCAGCAGCTTAGAGCTCGCGGGAGGCCCCCATTGGGAGACCCAGTACTTC.

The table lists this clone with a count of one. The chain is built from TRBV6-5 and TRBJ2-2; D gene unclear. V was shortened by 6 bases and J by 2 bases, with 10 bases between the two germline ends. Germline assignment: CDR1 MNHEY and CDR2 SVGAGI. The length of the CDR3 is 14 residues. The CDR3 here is CASSRSRNTGELFF. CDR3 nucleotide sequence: TGTGCCAGCAGCCGGAGCAGAAACACCGGGGAGCTGTTTTTT.

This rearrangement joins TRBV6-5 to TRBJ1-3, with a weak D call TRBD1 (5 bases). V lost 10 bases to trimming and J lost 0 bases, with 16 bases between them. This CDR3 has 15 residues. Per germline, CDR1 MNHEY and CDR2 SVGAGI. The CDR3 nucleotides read TGTGCCACCTCCGTAGGACATATCTCTGGAAACACCATATATTTT. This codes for CATSVGHISGNTIYF.

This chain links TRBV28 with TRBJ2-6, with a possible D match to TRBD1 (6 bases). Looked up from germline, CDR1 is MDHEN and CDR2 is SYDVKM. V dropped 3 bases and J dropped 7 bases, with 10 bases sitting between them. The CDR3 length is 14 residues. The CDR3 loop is CASSLVGGANVLTF. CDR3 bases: TGTGCCAGCAGTTTGGTAGGGGGTGCCAACGTCCTGACTTTC.

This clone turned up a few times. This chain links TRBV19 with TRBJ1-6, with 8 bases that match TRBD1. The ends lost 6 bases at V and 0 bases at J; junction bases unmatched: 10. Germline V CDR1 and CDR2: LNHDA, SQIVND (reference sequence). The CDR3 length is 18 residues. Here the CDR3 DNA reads TGTGCCAGTAGAGAAGACAGGGGATGGAGCTCCTATAATTCACCCCTCCACTTT. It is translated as CASREDRGWSSYNSPLHF.

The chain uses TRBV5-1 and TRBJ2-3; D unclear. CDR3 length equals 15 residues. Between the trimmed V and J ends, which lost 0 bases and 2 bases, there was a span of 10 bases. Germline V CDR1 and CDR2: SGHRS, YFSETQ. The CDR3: CASSLAGGHTDTQYF. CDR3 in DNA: TGCGCCAGCAGCTTGGCCGGCGGCCACACAGATACGCAGTATTTT.

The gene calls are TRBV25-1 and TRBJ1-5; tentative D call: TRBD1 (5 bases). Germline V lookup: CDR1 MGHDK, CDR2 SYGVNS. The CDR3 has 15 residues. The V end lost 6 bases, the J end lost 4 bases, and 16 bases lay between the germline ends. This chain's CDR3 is CASSPPGGFNQPQHF. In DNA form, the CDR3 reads TGTGCCAGCAGCCCTCCCGGGGGGTTTAATCAGCCCCAGCATTTT. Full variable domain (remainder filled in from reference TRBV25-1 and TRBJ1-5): EADIYQTPRYLVIGTGKKITLECSQTMGHDKMYWYQQDPGMELHLIHYSYGVNSTEKGDLSSESTVSRIRTEHFPLTLESARPSHTSQYLCASSPPGGFNQPQHFGDGTRLSIL.

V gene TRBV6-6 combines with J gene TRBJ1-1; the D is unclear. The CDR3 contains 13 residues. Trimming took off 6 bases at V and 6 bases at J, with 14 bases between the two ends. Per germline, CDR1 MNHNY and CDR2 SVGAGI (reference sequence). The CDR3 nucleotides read TGTGCCAGCAGCCAAAAACACGGGGCTGAAGCTTTCTTT. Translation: CASSQKHGAEAFF.

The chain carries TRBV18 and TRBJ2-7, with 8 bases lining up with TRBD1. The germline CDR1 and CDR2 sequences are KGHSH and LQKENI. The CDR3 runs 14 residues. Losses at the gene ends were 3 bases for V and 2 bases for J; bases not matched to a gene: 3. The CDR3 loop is CASSPRTGTYEQYF. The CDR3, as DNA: TGTGCCAGCTCACCGAGGACAGGGACCTACGAGCAGTACTTC.

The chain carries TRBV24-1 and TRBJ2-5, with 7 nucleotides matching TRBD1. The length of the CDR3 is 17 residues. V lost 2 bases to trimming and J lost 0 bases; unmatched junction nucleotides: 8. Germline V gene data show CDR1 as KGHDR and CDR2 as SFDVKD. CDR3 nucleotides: TGTGCCACCAGTGATTCCCAAGAGGGGGCGAACCAAGAGACCCAGTACTTC. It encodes CATSDSQEGANQETQYF.

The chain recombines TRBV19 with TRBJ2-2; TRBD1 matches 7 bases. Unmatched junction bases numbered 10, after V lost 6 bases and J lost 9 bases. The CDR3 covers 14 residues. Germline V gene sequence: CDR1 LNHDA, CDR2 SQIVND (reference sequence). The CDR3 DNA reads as TGTGCCAGTAGAGGAGCGAGACAGGGACGGGAGCTGTTTTTT. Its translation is CASRGARQGRELFF.

In nucleotides, the CDR3 is TGTGCCAGCTCACCATTAGCGGGGCGGAACACTGAAGCTTTCTTT. It is translated as CASSPLAGRNTEAFF. The chain recombines TRBV18 with TRBJ1-1; possible D gene TRBD1, 5 bases. The CDR3 runs 15 residues. Germline assignment: CDR1 KGHSH and CDR2 LQKENI. V was trimmed by 2 bases and J by 1 base, leaving 11 bases between them. Full variable domain (rest looked up from reference TRBV18 and TRBJ1-1): NAGVMQNPRHLVRRRGQEARLRCSPMKGHSHVYWYRQLPEEGLKFMVYLQKENIIDESGMPKERFSAEFPKEGPSILRIQQVVRGDSAAYFCASSPLAGRNTEAFFGQGTRLTVV.

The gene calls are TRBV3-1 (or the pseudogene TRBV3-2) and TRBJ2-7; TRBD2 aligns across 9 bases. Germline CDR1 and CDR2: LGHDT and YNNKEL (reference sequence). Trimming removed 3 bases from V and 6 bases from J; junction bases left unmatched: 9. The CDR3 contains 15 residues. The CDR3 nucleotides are TGTGCCAGCAGCCAGGCCCATAGCGGGAGCGGCGAGCAGTACTTC. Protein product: CASSQAHSGSGEQYF.

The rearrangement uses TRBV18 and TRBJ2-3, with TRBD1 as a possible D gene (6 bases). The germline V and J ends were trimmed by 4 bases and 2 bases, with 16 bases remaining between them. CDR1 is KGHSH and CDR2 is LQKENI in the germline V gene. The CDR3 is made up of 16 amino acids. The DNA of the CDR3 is TGTGCCAGCTCACTCCGCCGGACAGCCTACACAGATACGCAGTATTTT. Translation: CASSLRRTAYTDTQYF.

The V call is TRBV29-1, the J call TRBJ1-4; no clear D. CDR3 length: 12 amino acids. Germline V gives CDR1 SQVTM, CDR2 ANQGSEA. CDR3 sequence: CAQRSSDEKLFF. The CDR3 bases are TGCGCTCAGCGGAGTAGTGATGAAAAACTGTTTTTT.

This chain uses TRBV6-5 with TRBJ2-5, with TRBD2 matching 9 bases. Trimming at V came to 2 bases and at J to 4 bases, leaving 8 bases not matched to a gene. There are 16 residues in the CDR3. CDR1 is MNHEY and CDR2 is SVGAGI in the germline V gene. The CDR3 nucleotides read TGTGCCAGCAGTTACCCCCCGCGGGGGGGCCTAGAGACCCAGTACTTC. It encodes CASSYPPRGGLETQYF.

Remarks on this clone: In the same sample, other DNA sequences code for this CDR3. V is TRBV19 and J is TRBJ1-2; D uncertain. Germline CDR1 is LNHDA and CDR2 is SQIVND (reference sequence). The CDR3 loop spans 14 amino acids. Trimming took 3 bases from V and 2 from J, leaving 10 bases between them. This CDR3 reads CASSIPAGNYGYTF. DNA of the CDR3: TGTGCCAGTAGTATCCCCGCGGGGAACTATGGCTACACCTTC.

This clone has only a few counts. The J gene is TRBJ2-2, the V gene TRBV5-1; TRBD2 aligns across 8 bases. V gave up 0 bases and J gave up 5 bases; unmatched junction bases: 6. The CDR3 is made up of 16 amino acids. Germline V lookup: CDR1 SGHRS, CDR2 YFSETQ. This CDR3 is CASSLGPGGLTGELFF. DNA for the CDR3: TGCGCCAGCAGCTTGGGCCCGGGGGGGCTGACCGGGGAGCTGTTTTTT.

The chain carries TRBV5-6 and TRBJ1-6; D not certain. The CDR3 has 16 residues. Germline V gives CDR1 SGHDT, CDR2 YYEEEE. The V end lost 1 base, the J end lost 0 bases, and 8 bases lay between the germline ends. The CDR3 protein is CASSLWESSYNSPLHF. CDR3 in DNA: TGTGCCAGCAGCTTGTGGGAGAGCTCCTATAATTCACCCCTCCACTTT.

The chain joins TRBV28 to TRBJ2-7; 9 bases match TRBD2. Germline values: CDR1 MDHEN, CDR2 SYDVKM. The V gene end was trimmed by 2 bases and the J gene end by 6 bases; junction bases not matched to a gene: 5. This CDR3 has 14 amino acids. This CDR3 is CASSLRLAGIEQYF. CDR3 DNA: TGTGCCAGCAGTTTAAGGCTAGCGGGGATCGAGCAGTACTTC.